This T cell receptor beta chain is drawn from a study of blood T cell repertoires in COVID-19. Study overall: Material from acute and convalescent COVID-19 was sourced from the United States, Italy and Spain. In each case, the material was cDNA or gDNA derived from T cells, B-cell-depleted T cells, or PBMCs.

Study processing details: Estimation of nucleated cell counts relied on the amplification of reference gene primers. This table comes from immunoSEQ multiplex PCR, and its TCRdb copy is limited to in-frame clones, with some not included. V and J calls and clone size come straight from that table; D and trimming were deduced from the DNA. This sample carries approximately 150,000 clones, approximately 80% of them seen once, and the ten largest clones take 1.5% to 2%. Sequences were obtained from peripheral blood. The source is a human donor in a cohort sampled during active COVID-19.

The CDR3 nucleotides read TGTGCCAGTAGTATTACTAGCGGACAATCCTACGAGCAGTACTTC. Translation gives CASSITSGQSYEQYF. The chain employs TRBV19 and TRBJ2-7, with 8 bases matching TRBD2. The trim removed 3 bases at V and 1 base at J, leaving 5 bases unmatched. The germline V gene encodes CDR1 LNHDA and CDR2 SQIVND (reference sequence). This CDR3 has 15 amino acids. The whole variable domain, filled in from reference TRBV19 and TRBJ2-7, reads DGGITQSPKYLFRKEGQNVTLSCEQNLNHDAMYWYRQDPGQGLRLIYYSQIVNDFQKGDIAEGYSVSREKKESFPLTVTSAQKNPTAFYLCASSITSGQSYEQYFGPGTRLTVT.